This paragraph covers one T cell receptor beta chain sequence. Its target is unknown. Using immunoSEQ multiplex PCR, the repertoire was profiled, and TCRdb retains in-frame clones only, with some absent. Seen here are over a million clones, around 95% observed once, and the top ten hold approximately 1%. The V end was cut by 3 bases, the J end by 7 bases, with 19 bases between. CDR3 length: 16 amino acids. CDR1 is MDHEN and CDR2 is SYDVKM in the germline V gene. These data come from a study of shared clonotypes between healthy human individuals. About the research overall: Per-donor plates numbered three CD4 naive, three CD4 memory, two CD8 naive and one CD8 memory.

Overall study results and limits: Sequencing depth was expected to affect clonotype sharing among donors. Estimated clonotype richness was generally higher in naive than memory subsets.

Division of CD4+ cells produced a CD45RA+ naive subset and a CD45RA-negative memory subset. Sequencing used naive CD4+ T cells sorted from blood. Subset: CD45RA+ positively selected. The receptor was isolated from a man aged 30 to 39 in good health. This chain uses TRBV28 with TRBJ2-1; either TRBD1 or TRBD2 may supply D (6 bases each). CDR3 DNA: TGTGCCAGCAGTTTTTTGGAGGGGGGCCCGTTTAATGAGCAGTTCTTC. It translates to CASSFLEGGPFNEQFF. The full variable domain, rest sourced from reference TRBV28 and TRBJ2-1, is DVKVTQSSRYLVKRTGEKVFLECVQDMDHENMFWYRQDPGLGLRLIYFSYDVKMKEKGDIPEGYSVSREKKERFSLILESASTNQTSMYLCASSFLEGGPFNEQFFGPGTRLTVL.